This entry is about one T cell receptor (beta chain). This clone was found a few times. The antigen it recognizes is unknown. Qualities for individual bases were not recorded, and no much larger clone is one base off. This entry belongs to a study of blood T cell repertoires in COVID-19 (dated by TCRdb to the early 2020s). In the study overall: Samples from collaborators originated in the United States, Italy and Spain and spanned both the acute and convalescent phases of COVID-19. The samples were drawn from two sources: the first 160 participants of the ongoing ImmuneRACE study, and 1,000 to 1,500 subjects contributed by 6 global collaborators. The repertoires were made available in a free public database intended to serve as a resource for research on the immune response to SARS-CoV-2. The sample metadata nearly always contained a de-identified subject ID, COVID-19 status, age in years and sex. Where HLA class I and class II types were available, the types were taken from metadata supplied by the sample provider, not from assay-based typing. The prospective study material was composed of cDNA or gDNA derived from T cells, B-cell-depleted T cells, or PBMCs. Deeply sampled blood TCRbeta repertoires from subjects exposed to, actively infected with, or recovered from COVID-19 were included in the dataset.

Enrolling through a virtual design, the prospective study's participants ranged in age from roughly 18 to 89 years and lived across roughly 24 United States geographic areas. To assign participants to cohorts, the prospective study relied on clinical history that participants themselves reported in a screening survey and a study questionnaire. In the prospective study, whole blood, serum and a nasopharyngeal or oropharyngeal swab were collected from each participant by mobile phlebotomists. Prospective study participants could optionally give additional blood draws and questionnaires over an approximately 2-month period. Before DNA extraction, blood samples from the prospective study were shipped at room temperature or frozen. The immunoSEQ Assay, a bias-controlled multiplex PCR, was used to amplify TCRbeta CDR3 regions from genomic DNA. The paper's data handling went like this. Nucleated cell counts per sample were estimated from amplification of reference gene primers within the assay. To quantify the absolute abundance of each unique TCRbeta CDR3 rearrangement, sequence reads were collapsed and filtered. For each sample, productive Simpson clonality was calculated as the square root of Simpson's diversity index across productive rearrangements. The immuneACCESS repertoire file appears here via TCRdb, limited to in-frame rearrangements. These files lack a portion of the clones; in checked studies, under half of the deficit traces to unresolved V genes, and the cause of the others is not known. V and J calls and clone size are given by that table; D and trimming were obtained from the DNA. Counted in this sample were 210,000 or so clones; 70% to 90% of them appeared once. The top ten hold less than 8% of the sample.

The research as a whole found: The amount of clinical and demographic metadata varied by source and participant and was provided uncurated.

Sequencing input: PBMCs or T cells enriched from blood (not recorded which). This clonotype was obtained from a woman between 40 and 50 years old with acute COVID-19.

The nucleotides read TGTGCCAGCAGCCAGCCGGTTGGACAGGGAGAGACCCAGTACTTC. This sequence encodes CASSQPVGQGETQYF. The rearrangement combines TRBV7-6 with TRBJ2-5; TRBD1 lines up with 8 middle nucleotides. Including the terminal cysteine and phenylalanine, the CDR3 comprises 15 residues. Only CDR3 DNA is held: 45 bases, read in frame from base 1. Via the germline V gene, CDR1 is SGHVS and CDR2 FNYEAQ. Germline trimming: 5 bases from V, 4 bases from J; junction bases outside gene matches: 9.